The present T cell receptor beta chain was sequenced within a study of blood T cell repertoires in COVID-19. Study summary: Samples of COVID-19 (acute and convalescent) were obtained from the United States, Italy and Spain. T cells, B-cell-depleted T cells, or PBMCs supplied cDNA or gDNA.

This clone turned up a few times. In germline, CDR1 is SSHAT, CDR2 FNYEAQ (reference sequence). The V segment lost 1 base and the J segment 5 bases; nucleotides outside the gene matches: 15. There are 18 residues in the CDR3. Per the original methods: Nucleated cell number was recorded as an estimate derived from reference gene primer amplification. TCRdb's copy holds only in-frame clones and misses some; the assay was immunoSEQ multiplex PCR. That table gives V, J and clone size, and the DNA gave D and trimming. The sample records about 91,000 clones, 88% being singletons. J is TRBJ2-3 and V is TRBV7-7; 7 nucleotides align to TRBD1. The sample taken for sequencing was peripheral blood. This TCR derives from a woman in her 70s with acute or convalescent COVID-19. The chain's CDR3 is CASSLETGPSGDLDTQYF. The DNA for the CDR3 is TGTGCCAGCAGCTTAGAGACAGGGCCCAGTGGGGACCTAGATACGCAGTATTTT.